What follows are 9 T cell receptor beta chains derived from one specimen sequenced in a study of cytomegalovirus exposure and HLA in healthy donors. PCR used 60 Vbeta primers and 13 Jbeta primers. Clones were read by immunoSEQ multiplex PCR, and TCRdb kept only the in-frame ones, dropping some. The data hold approximately 100,000 clones, with 64% observed a single time. Sequencing input: PBMCs. The source of these receptors is a man in his sixties in good health and CMV-seronegative.

The gene calls are TRBV10-3 and TRBJ2-1, with TRBD1 matching 8 bases. This CDR3 has 16 amino acids. Trimming at V came to 6 bases and at J to 0 bases, leaving 7 bases not matched to a gene. Germline values: CDR1 ENHRY, CDR2 SYGVKD. In DNA, the CDR3 is TGTGCCATCAGCCGGACAGGGTTAGACTCCTACAATGAGCAGTTCTTC. Amino acids: CAISRTGLDSYNEQFF.

This clone was counted only a few times. The J gene is TRBJ1-6, the V gene TRBV6-5, with unresolved D. This CDR3 spans 13 amino acids. The V gene's germline CDR1 is MNHEY and CDR2 SVGAGI. V was pared by 7 bases and J by 4 bases, with 8 bases between. The CDR3 bases are TGTGCCAGCAAGCGCGATTATAATTCACCCCTCCACTTT. Residues: CASKRDYNSPLHF.

The chain carries TRBV19 and TRBJ2-1; 10 bases fit TRBD2. Germline CDR1 and CDR2: LNHDA and SQIVND (reference sequence). CDR3 size: 16 residues. V lost 4 bases and J lost 5; bases outside the gene matches: 8. DNA for the CDR3: TGTGCCAGTAGTAGAGGAGCGGGAGGGCCGAACAATGAGCAGTTCTTC. It codes for CASSRGAGGPNNEQFF.

This chain joins TRBV27 and TRBJ2-1, with 7 bases that match TRBD1. The CDR3 totals 13 residues. Per the germline V gene, CDR1 is MNHEY and CDR2 is SMNVEV (reference sequence). J gave up 2 bases and V 6 bases, and 1 base lay outside the gene matches. CDR3 protein: CASRGTAYNEQFF. In DNA, the CDR3 is TGTGCCAGCAGGGGGACAGCCTACAATGAGCAGTTCTTC.

This clone came up a few times. The genes are TRBV7-2 and TRBJ2-3; the match to TRBD1 covers 10 bases. CDR3 length: 15 residues. Trimming cost V 5 bases and J 1 base; bases outside gene matches: 3. CDR1 and CDR2 (germline): SGHTA, FQGNSA. CDR3: CASSDRGPGTDTQYF. The CDR3 DNA follows: TGTGCCAGCAGCGACAGGGGGCCAGGCACAGATACGCAGTATTTT.

This clone turned up a few times. The J gene is TRBJ1-1, the V gene TRBV6-6; 12 bases fit TRBD1. This CDR3 spans 15 amino acids. CDR1 and CDR2 (germline): MNHNY, SVGAGI (reference sequence). J was trimmed by 5 bases and V by 4 bases; bases with no gene match: 5. The CDR3 is CASSFGTGGGTEAFF. The CDR3 DNA sequence: TGTGCCAGCAGTTTTGGGACAGGGGGCGGGACTGAAGCTTTCTTT.

V and J are TRBV5-6 and TRBJ2-5; TRBD1 is a possible D gene (5 bases). The last part of the DNA fits TRBJ2-7 better; the J call may be wrong. Germline V gene data show CDR1 as SGHDT and CDR2 as YYEEEE. CDR3 length equals 13 residues. The CDR3 DNA reads TGTGCCAGCAGCTTGTTACAGGTCTACGAGCAGTACTTC. The encoded protein is CASSLLQVYEQYF.

The rearrangement joins TRBV4-1 to TRBJ2-2, with D possibly matching TRBD2 (6 bases). Germline CDR1 and CDR2: MGHRA and YSYEKL. Trimming removed 1 base at V and 8 bases at J, with 8 bases between. The CDR3 sequence is 13 residues long. The CDR3 DNA follows: TGCGCCAGCAGCCAAGCAGGGAGGGGGGAGCTGTTTTTT. Its protein product is CASSQAGRGELFF.

This rearrangement joins TRBV19 to TRBJ2-5, with 8 nucleotides matching TRBD2. Germline V gives CDR1 LNHDA, CDR2 SQIVND (reference sequence). The CDR3 totals 12 residues. The ends lost 5 bases at V and 4 bases at J; junction bases unmatched: 0. CDR3 bases: TGTGCCAGTAGTCTAGCGGGAGAGACCCAGTACTTC. Amino acids: CASSLAGETQYF.